This T cell receptor (beta chain) was profiled in a study of T cells in Graves' hyperthyroidism and ophthalmopathy. This clonotype was picked up many times. Antigen unknown. The CDR3 is made up of 14 amino acids. V shed 6 bases and J shed 1 base, with 12 bases lying between them. Study conclusions and caveats: Blood shared most expanded thyroid clonotypes above 0.001. Ophthalmopathy and stable hyperthyroidism were separated by a 13 V-J model.

TCR beta CDR3 region amplification was performed from RNA transcripts. Researchers ran a first-round RT-PCR on the TCR CDR3 using the HTBI primer set. TCRdb re-called the multiplex PCR reads with MiXCR, one entry per CDR3 protein. The sample carries about 350,000 distinct CDR3 sequences, 15% to 20% recorded once. This clonotype was obtained from a woman aged 40 to 50 with Graves' ophthalmopathy. The specimen sequenced was blood. The rearrangement uses TRBV12-3 or TRBV12-4 and TRBJ1-1, with D possibly TRBD1 on 6 matching bases. CDR3 coding DNA: TGTGCCAGCAGACGCAGGGGAGGGAACACTGAAGCTTTCTTT. Translating it yields CASRRRGGNTEAFF.